The 18 T cell receptor beta chains reported below all come from one sample, sequenced in a study of CD8+CD57+ T cells in acquired aplastic anemia. Sequencing was done on patients that had shown CD8+CD57+ cell expansion by flow cytometry. TCR beta VDJ combinations and CDR3 sequences were profiled from genomic DNA. TCRdb reprocessed the reads with MiXCR, giving one entry per CDR3 protein. The table includes 150,000 to 200,000 distinct CDR3 sequences, approximately 52% detected once. Sample: sorted CD4+, CD8+, or CD8+CD57+ T cells (not recorded which) from PBMCs. The source is a human donor with aplastic anemia.

This clonotype occurred a few times. The genes are TRBV3-1 and TRBJ2-1; 10 bases fit TRBD2. CDR3 length: 14 amino acids. V lost 7 bases to trimming and J lost 4 bases; unmatched junction nucleotides: 4. In germline, CDR1 is LGHDT, CDR2 YNNKEL (reference sequence). The chain's CDR3 is CASNSGRSYNEQFF. In DNA form, the CDR3 reads TGTGCCAGCAATAGCGGGAGGTCGTACAATGAGCAGTTCTTC.

At least ten counts were recorded for this clonotype. The chain is built from TRBV7-8 and TRBJ1-1, with D unclear. The V end lost 0 bases, the J end lost 8 bases, and 4 bases lay between the germline ends. The CDR3 length is 11 residues. Germline assignment: CDR1 SGHVS and CDR2 FQNEAQ. The CDR3 sequence is CASSLAREAFF. DNA of the CDR3: TGTGCCAGCAGCTTAGCGAGAGAAGCTTTCTTT. The variable domain in full, with the rest retrieved from reference TRBV7-8 and TRBJ1-1, is GAGVSQSPRYKVAKRGQDVALRCDPISGHVSLFWYQQALGQGPEFLTYFQNEAQLDKSGLPSDRFFAERPEGSVSTLKIQRTQQEDSAVYLCASSLAREAFFGQGTRLTVV.

A few counts support this clonotype. The J gene is TRBJ1-2, the V gene TRBV28, with D unresolved. Germline assignment: CDR1 MDHEN and CDR2 SYDVKM. V was trimmed by 2 bases and J by 2 bases, leaving 9 bases between them. The CDR3 loop spans 14 amino acids. CDR3 sequence reads: CASSLGFPNYGYTF. In DNA, the CDR3 is TGTGCCAGCAGTTTAGGTTTCCCGAACTATGGCTACACCTTC.

The chain uses TRBV5-6 and TRBJ1-3; possibly TRBD1 for D (6 bases). This CDR3 is 13 amino acids long. V was trimmed by 0 bases and J by 11 bases, leaving 12 bases between them. The germline gives CDR1 SGHDT, CDR2 YYEEEE. Here the CDR3 reads CASSLDRVDAIYF. In DNA, the CDR3 is TGTGCCAGCAGCTTGGACAGGGTTGATGCCATATATTTT.

With regard to this clonotype: This may be a read error: a much more frequent sequence differs by one nucleotide. The genes are TRBV4-1 and TRBJ2-2; 9 bases map to TRBD2. Per germline, CDR1 MGHRA and CDR2 YSYEKL. CDR3 length: 16 amino acids. For the CDR3, the DNA is TGCGTCAGCAGCCAAGGCGGGAGGGCCCGGACCGGGGAGCTGTTTTTT. Its protein product is CVSSQGGRARTGELFF.

This clonotype was observed at least ten times. The chain carries TRBV6-1 and TRBJ1-4; D is undetermined. The CDR3 is 12 residues long. The V gene's germline CDR1 is MNHNS and CDR2 SASEGT. The ends were cut back, 11 bases at V and 5 bases at J, with 12 bases in the middle. CDR3 region: CASGEINEKLFF. Written as DNA, the CDR3 is TGTGCCTCCGGGGAGATCAATGAAAAACTGTTTTTT.

This clonotype was observed at least ten times. The rearrangement joins TRBV20-1 to TRBJ1-5; D not certain. CDR3 length: 13 residues. In germline, CDR1 is DFQATT, CDR2 SNEGSKA (reference sequence). The ends were cut back, 0 bases at V and 0 bases at J, with 3 bases in the middle. The CDR3 region is CSARDYSNQPQHF. DNA of the CDR3: TGCAGTGCTAGAGATTATAGCAATCAGCCCCAGCATTTT.

Ten or more counts support this clonotype. The rearrangement links TRBV18 to TRBJ2-7; possibly TRBD1 for D (5 bases). This CDR3 region has 13 residues. Germline CDR1 reads KGHSH; CDR2 reads LQKENI. Deletions cut 6 bases from V and 3 bases from J, with 12 bases between. DNA for the CDR3: TGTGCCAGCTCGGGTTTAGGGGACTACGAGCAGTACTTC. Its protein is CASSGLGDYEQYF.

This chain uses TRBV28 with TRBJ2-1; 12 bases line up with TRBD2. The CDR3 runs to 15 residues. Unmatched junction bases numbered 15, after V lost 6 bases and J lost 15 bases. Germline V gives CDR1 MDHEN, CDR2 SYDVKM. The CDR3 nucleotides are TGTGCCAGCAGCGTACTAGCGGGAGGACCCAAATCGGCGTTCTTC. This sequence encodes CASSVLAGGPKSAFF.

Here the CDR3 reads CASSPSGTANSNQPQHF. CDR3 bases: TGTGCCAGCAGTCCGTCCGGGACAGCAAATAGCAATCAGCCCCAGCATTTT. The rearrangement links TRBV27 to TRBJ1-5; 7 bases match TRBD1. The CDR3 consists of 17 residues. V lost 5 bases to trimming and J lost 0 bases; unmatched junction nucleotides: 10. Per germline, CDR1 MNHEY and CDR2 SMNVEV (reference sequence).

This clonotype has a handful of counts. This CDR3 reads CASSLAVDISEQYF. CDR3 nucleotide sequence: TGTGCCAGCAGCTTGGCTGTGGATATCAGCGAGCAGTACTTC. This sequence joins TRBV5-5 and TRBJ2-7; D gene uncertain. The length of the CDR3 is 14 residues. Per the germline V gene, CDR1 is SGHKS and CDR2 is YYEKEE (reference sequence). Trimming shortened V by 0 bases and J by 6 bases, and 13 bases separated the two germline ends.

This clonotype has ten or more counts. The chain carries TRBV20-1 and TRBJ1-1, with 7 positions matching TRBD1. From germline, CDR1 is DFQATT and CDR2 SNEGSKA (reference sequence). V dropped 1 base and J dropped 4; count of bases not matched to a gene: 6. The CDR3 consists of 14 residues. The CDR3 protein is CSARGGGAATEAFF. The DNA for the CDR3 is TGCAGTGCTAGAGGAGGGGGCGCCGCCACTGAAGCTTTCTTT.

This chain joins TRBV29-1 and TRBJ2-7; unclear D gene. TRBJ2-5 explains the end of the DNA better; the J call may be wrong. The germline CDR1 and CDR2 sequences are SQVTM and ANQGSEA. CDR3 length: 11 residues. CDR3: CSLGLFETQYF. The CDR3 nucleotides read TGCAGCCTGGGGTTGTTTGAGACCCAGTACTTC.

This clonotype was observed a handful of times. This CDR3 is CASSYTVWQTQYF. CDR3 coding DNA: TGTGCCAGCAGTTACACGGTTTGGCAGACCCAGTACTTC. The chain employs TRBV6-5 and TRBJ2-5; no firm D call. The CDR3 contains 13 residues. CDR1 is MNHEY, CDR2 SVGAGI, per germline. V was trimmed by 2 bases and J by 6 bases, leaving 10 bases between them.

The rearrangement links TRBV29-1 to TRBJ1-2; weak D call: TRBD1 (5 bases). Trimming cost V 5 bases and J 8 bases, with 12 bases left between them. This CDR3 region has 11 residues. Germline V gives CDR1 SQVTM, CDR2 ANQGSEA. The chain's CDR3 is CSVPGNGGYTF. CDR3 bases: TGCAGCGTTCCAGGGAATGGAGGCTACACCTTC.

The chain links TRBV7-9 to TRBJ2-7; the D gene is possibly TRBD2 (5 bases). This CDR3 is 12 amino acids long. The germline gives CDR1 SEHNR, CDR2 FQNEAQ (reference sequence). The V end was cut by 5 bases, the J end by 6 bases, with 11 bases between. Here the CDR3 DNA reads TGTGCCAGCAGCCCTGCCGAGGGCGAGCAGTACTTC. This encodes CASSPAEGEQYF.

CDR3 coding DNA: TGCAGTGCTATTCGACAGGGTAAAGGCGAGCAGTACTTC. It is translated as CSAIRQGKGEQYF. This chain joins TRBV20-1 and TRBJ2-7; 7 nucleotides agree with TRBD1. V lost 4 bases, J lost 6 bases, and 9 bases stayed unmatched. This CDR3 comprises 13 residues. Germline lookup yields CDR1 DFQATT and CDR2 SNEGSKA (reference sequence).

V gene TRBV29-1 combines with J gene TRBJ1-1; possible D gene TRBD1, 5 bases. Germline lookup yields CDR1 SQVTM and CDR2 ANQGSEA. The CDR3 loop spans 13 amino acids. The V end lost 5 bases, the J end lost 1 base, and 11 bases lay between the germline ends. The CDR3 reads CSVTDTPNTEAFF. CDR3 DNA: TGCAGCGTTACGGACACCCCGAACACTGAAGCTTTCTTT.